Following are 5 T cell receptor beta chains from one sample sequenced in a study of CD8 T cells in ankylosing spondylitis. The study, taken as a whole, reports: A TCR beta motif made of several highly homologous variants seemed typical of ankylosing spondylitis blood.

Their antigen targets remain unknown. Each CDR3 protein gets one entry after TCRdb re-called the 5' RACE reads with MiXCR. In the table there are roughly 450,000 distinct CDR3 sequences, 25% to 30% of which are singletons. Specimen: blood, either unsorted or a sorted T cell fraction (not recorded which). The receptors shown here come from a male donor with ankylosing spondylitis.

This chain connects TRBV2 to TRBJ1-5; D is ambiguous. CDR3 size: 13 residues. V gave up 7 bases and J gave up 5 bases, with 12 bases separating them. Germline values: CDR1 SNHLY, CDR2 FYNNEI. The DNA of the CDR3 is TGTGCCAGCAAGTTTGAGCACGATCAGCCCCAGCATTTT. It yields the protein CASKFEHDQPQHF.

This clonotype was detected only a few times. The chain combines TRBV7-9 with TRBJ2-3; TRBD1 or TRBD2 may be the D gene (5 bases each). Trimming took off 2 bases at V and 4 bases at J, with 10 bases between the two ends. In germline, CDR1 is SEHNR, CDR2 FQNEAQ (reference sequence). The CDR3 consists of 14 residues. The DNA of the CDR3 is TGTGCCAGCAGCTTATTGAGGGGACCAGATACGCAGTATTTT. Translating gives CASSLLRGPDTQYF.

This clonotype was detected a few times. The V gene is TRBV4-1, the J gene TRBJ2-7; D might be TRBD1 (7 bases). This CDR3 is built from 15 residues. CDR1 and CDR2 (germline): MGHRA, YSYEKL. V was cut by 2 bases and J by 6 bases, with 17 bases left in between. The CDR3 loop is CASSQSGNRGGEQYF. CDR3 sequence (DNA): TGCGCCAGCAGCCAAAGTGGCAACAGGGGAGGCGAGCAGTACTTC.

The V gene is TRBV7-9, the J gene TRBJ2-7; no firm D call. Germline V CDR1 and CDR2: SEHNR, FQNEAQ (reference sequence). V dropped 5 bases and J dropped 0 bases, with 11 bases sitting between them. The CDR3 length is 14 residues. The CDR3 DNA sequence: TGTGCCAGCAGCCGAGCCGGCAACTCCTACGAGCAGTACGTC. Its protein is CASSRAGNSYEQYV.

This clonotype was observed many times. The chain carries TRBV20-1 and TRBJ2-5, with TRBD2 matching over 8 bases. The V and J ends lost 5 bases and 4 bases, in that order; junction bases with no gene match: 9. Per the germline V gene, CDR1 is DFQATT and CDR2 is SNEGSKA (reference sequence). The CDR3 extends over 14 amino acids. In DNA, the CDR3 is TGCAGTGCTGGGGGATGGACTAGCAGAGAGACCCAGTACTTC. Translated: CSAGGWTSRETQYF.